The clone carrying this TCR beta chain was seen at least ten times. The antigen remains undetermined. This record comes from a study of T cells in Graves' hyperthyroidism and ophthalmopathy. General study points: Model output signaled ophthalmopathy a median approximately 6.2 months ahead of onset. Patients with ophthalmopathy were separated from those with stable hyperthyroidism by a 13 V-J model.

Amplified TCR beta CDR3 regions came from RNA transcripts. The HTBI primer set drove a first-round RT-PCR of the TCR CDR3. Each CDR3 protein is one row after TCRdb ran MiXCR on the multiplex PCR reads. Among about 640,000 distinct CDR3 sequences listed, roughly 20% were seen once. Exclusion of patients followed from uncontrolled infection, other autoimmune disease, pregnancy or lactation. The authors obtained PBMCs from around 11 ml of fresh peripheral blood. The specimen sequenced was blood. The origin of this receptor is a man aged 25-40 years with Graves' ophthalmopathy.

DNA for the CDR3: TGCGCCAGCAGCTTGTCCGGGACAGGGAACGAGCAGTACTTC. Its translation is CASSLSGTGNEQYF. V usage is TRBV5-1 and J usage is TRBJ2-7, with 9 positions matching TRBD1. The CDR3 totals 14 residues. Losses at the gene ends were 1 base for V and 5 bases for J; bases not matched to a gene: 4. Germline V gives CDR1 SGHRS, CDR2 YFSETQ.